The T cell receptor beta chain under discussion was sequenced for a study of cytomegalovirus exposure and HLA in healthy donors. Background on the study: HLA-typed donors were the source of some 80 million unique TCRs, which an early data release held.

Broader study findings: As was reported, the classifier diagnosed cytomegalovirus status with high specificity and sensitivity.

J lost 12 bases, V lost 5 bases, and 16 bases had no gene match. The germline V gene encodes CDR1 MNHNY and CDR2 SVGAGI (reference sequence). There are 14 residues in the CDR3. The PCR was carried out with 60 Vbeta primers and 13 Jbeta primers. Profiling relied on immunoSEQ multiplex PCR, and the TCRdb table lists in-frame clones only, not all of them. Seen here are 200,000 or so clones, approximately 78% observed once, and the top ten hold 5.5% to 7%. This clone came up a few times. Antigen: not known. The receptor's source is a woman aged 50 to 60 in good health and CMV-seropositive. V gene TRBV6-6 combines with J gene TRBJ2-7, with 7 bases aligning to TRBD2. The sample was PBMCs. The DNA of the CDR3 is TGTGCCAGCAGTCGGGATCAAGTAGCGGGTTCTCGGTACTTC. Translation gives CASSRDQVAGSRYF.